This TCR beta chain came from a study of T-cell memory formation after mild COVID-19. General observations from the study: CD8+ contracting clones occupied EMRA, while CD4+ ones occupied mainly CM and EM.

Of note for this clonotype: As yet, its antigen is unknown.

Between the trimmed V and J ends, which lost 0 bases and 0 bases, there was a span of 9 bases. Germline V CDR1 and CDR2: SGHRS, YFSETQ. CDR3 length: 15 residues. Each CDR3 protein is one row after TCRdb ran MiXCR on the 5' RACE reads. This sample has fewer than 200,000 distinct CDR3 sequences, with about a fifth found just once. Input material: PBMCs or a T cell subset sorted from them (not recorded which). This chain uses TRBV5-1 with TRBJ1-1; the D is unclear. The clonotype was recovered from an adult woman who had mild COVID-19 (a few samples of this study predate the infection). Cell type and time point are not known. The CDR3 is CASSLGHEVNTEAFF. The CDR3, as DNA: TGCGCCAGCAGCTTGGGGCATGAGGTGAACACTGAAGCTTTCTTT.